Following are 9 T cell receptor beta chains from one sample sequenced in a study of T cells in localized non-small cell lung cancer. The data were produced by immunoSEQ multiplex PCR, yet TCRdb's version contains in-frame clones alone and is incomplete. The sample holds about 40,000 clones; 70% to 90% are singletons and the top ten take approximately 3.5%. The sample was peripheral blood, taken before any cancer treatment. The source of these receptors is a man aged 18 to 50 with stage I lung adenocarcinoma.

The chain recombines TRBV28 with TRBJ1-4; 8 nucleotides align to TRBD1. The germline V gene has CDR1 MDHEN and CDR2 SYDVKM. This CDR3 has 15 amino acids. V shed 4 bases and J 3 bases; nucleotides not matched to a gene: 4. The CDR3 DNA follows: TGTGCCAGCAGTTCTCAGGGGGCGGCTAATGAAAAACTGTTTTTT. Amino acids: CASSSQGAANEKLFF.

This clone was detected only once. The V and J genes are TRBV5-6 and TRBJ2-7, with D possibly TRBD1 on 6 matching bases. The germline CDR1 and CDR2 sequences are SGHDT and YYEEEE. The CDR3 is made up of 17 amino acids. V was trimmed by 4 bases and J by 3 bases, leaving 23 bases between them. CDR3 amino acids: CASSPPASTGRHYEQYF. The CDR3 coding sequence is TGTGCCAGCAGCCCCCCCGCGAGCACAGGGCGGCACTACGAGCAGTACTTC.

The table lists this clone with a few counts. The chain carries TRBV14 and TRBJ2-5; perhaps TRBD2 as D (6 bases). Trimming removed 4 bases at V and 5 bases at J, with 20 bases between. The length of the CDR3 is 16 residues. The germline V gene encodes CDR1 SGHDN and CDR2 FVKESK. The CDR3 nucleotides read TGTGCCAGCAGCCCATTCCGGCTAGCGAGTAGGGAGACCCAGTACTTC. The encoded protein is CASSPFRLASRETQYF.

For the CDR3, the DNA is TGTGCCAGCAGCTTGGGACAGGGGGCTCCTCTGGCTTTCTTT. Translated, it gives CASSLGQGAPLAFF. This chain links TRBV5-5 with TRBJ1-1; 10 bases match TRBD1. V dropped 0 bases and J dropped 11; count of bases not matched to a gene: 7. This CDR3 contains 14 residues. Germline CDR1 is SGHKS and CDR2 is YYEKEE (reference sequence).

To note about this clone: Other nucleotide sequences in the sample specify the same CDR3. Written as DNA, the CDR3 is TGTGCCAGCAGCTTAACCACTAGCGTGAACACCGGGGAGCTGTTTTTT. Its protein is CASSLTTSVNTGELFF. The chain uses TRBV7-2 and TRBJ2-2, with 7 bases fitting TRBD2. Germline loops: CDR1 SGHTA, CDR2 FQGNSA. CDR3 length: 16 amino acids. The J segment lost 1 base and the V segment lost 2 bases, leaving 4 bases of the junction unmatched.

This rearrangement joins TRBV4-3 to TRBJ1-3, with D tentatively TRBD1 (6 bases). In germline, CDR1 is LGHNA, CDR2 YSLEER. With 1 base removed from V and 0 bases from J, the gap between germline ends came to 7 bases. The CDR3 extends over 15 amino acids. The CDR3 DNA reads TGCGCCAGCAGCCAAGCCAGGGGCTCTGGAAACACCATATATTTT. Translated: CASSQARGSGNTIYF.

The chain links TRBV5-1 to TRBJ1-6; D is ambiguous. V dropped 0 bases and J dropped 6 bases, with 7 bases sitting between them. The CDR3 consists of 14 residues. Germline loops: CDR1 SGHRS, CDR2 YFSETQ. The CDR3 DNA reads TGCGCCAGCAGCTTGGGAACAGTTAATTCACCCCTCCACTTT. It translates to CASSLGTVNSPLHF.

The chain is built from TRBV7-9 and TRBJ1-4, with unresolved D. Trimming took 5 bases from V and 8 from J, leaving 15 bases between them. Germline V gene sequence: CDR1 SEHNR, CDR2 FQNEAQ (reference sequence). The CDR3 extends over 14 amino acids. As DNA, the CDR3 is TGTGCCAGCAGCCGTTCCCCCAGGTCGGAAAAACTGTTTTTT. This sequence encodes CASSRSPRSEKLFF.

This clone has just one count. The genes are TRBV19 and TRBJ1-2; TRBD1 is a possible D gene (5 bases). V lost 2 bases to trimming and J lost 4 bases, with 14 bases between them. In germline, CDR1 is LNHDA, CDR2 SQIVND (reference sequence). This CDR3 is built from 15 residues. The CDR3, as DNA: TGTGCCAGTAGTATACGGCAGGGATTCGGCTATGGCTACACCTTC. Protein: CASSIRQGFGYGYTF.